This T cell receptor (beta chain) comes out of a study of T cell responses to AZD1222 COVID-19 vaccine. Study-wide context: Researchers grouped second doses given at about 4 or about 12 weeks into one pool.

General study findings and limits: Recipients of two AZD1222 doses showed rising Spike-specific TCR breadth and depth. Clonal diversity was possibly underestimated, and the donors were mostly white British, with more females.

Worth noting for this clone: Its antigen is unidentified.

The protocol was immunoSEQ multiplex PCR, while the TCRdb copy is restricted to in-frame clones and leaves out a portion. The profile shows about 120,000 clones, around 88% of them singletons. The sequence was obtained from an adult in good health. This sample comprised peripheral blood, obtained on day 0 of AZD1222 vaccination.

The CDR3 DNA reads TGCGCCAGCAGCTTGAGAGGGACACTTAACACTGAAGCTTTCTTT. This translates into CASSLRGTLNTEAFF. The gene calls are TRBV5-1 and TRBJ1-1; possible D gene TRBD1, 6 bases. Germline CDR1 reads SGHRS; CDR2 reads YFSETQ. The V and J ends lost 1 base and 2 bases respectively, with 12 bases between them. CDR3 size: 15 residues.